A selection of T cell receptor beta chains follows, all from one sample in a study of early T cells in non-severe SARS-CoV-2 infection. MiXCR, run by TCRdb on the 5' RACE reads, gives a single entry per CDR3 protein. The table records just under 60,000 distinct CDR3 sequences, more than 7% of them present only once. Sample: whole blood. The receptors here all came from an adult who was a healthcare worker with PCR-confirmed SARS-CoV-2 infection or an uninfected control (not recorded which). Both conserved end residues are part of each CDR3. A D gene is named only where the DNA matches it firmly. The listing skips clone size in some rows; elsewhere it reads once, few, many or a size class.

many,TRBV29-1,TRBD1,TRBJ2-2,TGCAGCGTTGAAGGTGCCAGGGGGCTGAACACCGGGGAGCTGTTTTTT,CSVEGARGLNTGELFF
many,TRBV27,.,TRBJ2-7,TGTGCCAGCAGTTCGCTCTCCGGGGCCCTGGAGCAGTACTTC,CASSSLSGALEQYF
once,TRBV7-8,TRBD2,TRBJ2-7,TGTGCCAGCAACTCTAGGGGACTAGCGGGGCGCTACGAGCAGTACTTC,CASNSRGLAGRYEQYF
few,TRBV21-1,.,TRBJ2-7,TGTGCCAGTTCGGGCCGGCGGGAGACCCACGAGCAGTACTTC,CASSGRRETHEQYF
many,TRBV2,TRBD2,TRBJ2-3,TGTGCCAGCTCCACTAGCGGGGCAAGCACAGATACGCAGTATTTT,CASSTSGASTDTQYF
many,TRBV29-1,TRBD1,TRBJ1-1,TGCAGCGTTGGACCTGGCGGACAGGGGAGGCCTTTCTTT,CSVGPGGQGRPFF
.,TRBV4-1,.,TRBJ1-4,TGCGCCAGCAGCGCCCGGGACGCGGGTGTAAAACTGTTTTTT,CASSARDAGVKLFF
.,TRBV12-3/TRBV12-4,TRBD2,TRBJ2-2,TGTGCCGTCAAAGGGAGGGAGGACACCGGGGAGCTGTTTTTT,CAVKGREDTGELFF
few,TRBV29-1,TRBD2,TRBJ2-7,TGCAGCGTTGACACTAGCGGGAGTATCGAGCAGTACTTC,CSVDTSGSIEQYF
.,TRBV5-6,.,TRBJ2-2,TGTGCCAGCAGCTTGGCCCCACAAGCCGGGGAGCTGTTTTTT,CASSLAPQAGELFF
few,TRBV19,TRBD2,TRBJ2-2,TGTGCCAGTAGTCCCCCCGGGGGGGCCGGGGAGCTGTTTTTT,CASSPPGGAGELFF
.,TRBV15,.,TRBJ1-2,TGTGCCACCAGCACTCCTGGGGGCTACACCTTC,CATSTPGGYTF
many,TRBV27,.,TRBJ2-2,TGTGCCAGCAGCCCCGCGTCCTCCGTCCGGCGGAACACCGGGGAGCTGTTTTTT,CASSPASSVRRNTGELFF
.,TRBV10-2,.,TRBJ2-7,TGCGCCAGCAGTGAGTCGCCCTCCTACGAGCAGTACTTC,CASSESPSYEQYF
few,TRBV20-1,.,TRBJ2-5,TGCAGTGGATCGGACAAGCGGGCAGATGGTGAGACCCAGTACTTC,CSGSDKRADGETQYF
many,TRBV7-6,.,TRBJ1-3,TGTGCCAGCAGCTTAGAGGAGGGCCTAAGCTCTGGAAACACCATATATTTT,CASSLEEGLSSGNTIYF
few,TRBV29-1,.,TRBJ2-5,TGCAGCGTTGAGAAGTTGCAGTATGGAGAGACCCAGTACTTC,CSVEKLQYGETQYF
few,TRBV5-6,.,TRBJ1-5,TGTGCCAGCAGCTTGCAAGGAAGTCAGCCCCAGCATTTT,CASSLQGSQPQHF
many,TRBV7-9,.,TRBJ1-4,TGTGCCAGCAGCCGGGGGAACATTCAGGAAAAACTGTTTTTT,CASSRGNIQEKLFF
few,TRBV3-1,TRBD2,TRBJ2-1,TGTGCCAGCAGCCACCGACTAGCGGGAATGGCGAGTGAGCAGTTCTTC,CASSHRLAGMASEQFF
few,TRBV3-1,TRBD2,TRBJ2-7,TGTGCCAGCAGCCAAGGGGCTAGCGGGGGCCCCCGGCAGTACTTC,CASSQGASGGPRQYF
many,TRBV9,.,TRBJ2-7,TGTGCCAGCAGCACCGAGATTGGGACGGAAGAGCAGTACTTC,CASSTEIGTEEQYF
.,TRBV11-2,TRBD1,TRBJ1-1,TGTGCCAGCAGCCAAGGACAGGGGTTGAACACTGAAGCTTTCTTT,CASSQGQGLNTEAFF
many,TRBV7-6,.,TRBJ1-1,TGTGCCAGCACCCTGACCGGGGCGGACACTGAAGCTTTCTTT,CASTLTGADTEAFF
many,TRBV28,.,TRBJ2-7,TGTGCCAGCAGTTTAGTCAGTCACGTCTACGAGCAGTACTTC,CASSLVSHVYEQYF
few,TRBV20-1,TRBD1,TRBJ1-5,TGCAGTGCTACCCCCCAGGGGGGACCCTATAGCAATCAGCCCCAGCATTTT,CSATPQGGPYSNQPQHF
many,TRBV29-1,TRBD1,TRBJ2-3,TGCAGCGTTGGGGCACAGGGGCCCACAGATACGCAGTATTTT,CSVGAQGPTDTQYF
few,TRBV5-1,.,TRBJ2-1,TGCGCCAGCAGCGGGAACGTCGGAAATGAGCAGTTCTTC,CASSGNVGNEQFF
many,TRBV19,.,TRBJ2-2,TGTGCCACCCGGCGAGATGCACGGACTATTAACGGGGAGCTGTTTTTT,CATRRDARTINGELFF
.,TRBV24-1,.,TRBJ1-2,TGTGCCACCAGTGACCCGGGACGGCGGCTCGCCTTC,CATSDPGRRLAF
.,TRBV20-1,.,TRBJ2-1,TGCAGTGCTAGAGATCCGGGGGATAGCAATGAGCAGTTCTTC,CSARDPGDSNEQFF
many,TRBV7-2,.,TRBJ2-5,TGTGCCAGCAGCGCCGGACTACTCCAAGAGACCCAGTACTTC,CASSAGLLQETQYF
few,TRBV10-2,.,TRBJ2-3,TGCGCCAGCAGTGAAGCGTCAGATACGCAGTATTTT,CASSEASDTQYF
many,TRBV11-3,TRBD2,TRBJ2-2,TGTGCCAGCAGCGAGGGACTAGCGGAGAACACCGGGGAGCTGTTTTTT,CASSEGLAENTGELFF
many,TRBV12-3/TRBV12-4,.,TRBJ1-2,TGTGCCAGCAGTTTCCAGGGGCTCAACTATGGCTACACCTTC,CASSFQGLNYGYTF
many,TRBV12-3/TRBV12-4,TRBD2,TRBJ2-7,TGTGCCAGCAGCTACCGAGGGACTAACGAGCAGTACTTC,CASSYRGTNEQYF
.,TRBV14,.,TRBJ1-5,TGTGCCAGCAGCCAGGGGGGACGGGCGTCCGATCAGCCCCAGCATTTT,CASSQGGRASDQPQHF
.,TRBV12-3/TRBV12-4,.,TRBJ2-1,TGTGCCAGCAGTTTAGACTGGAATGAGCAGTTCTTC,CASSLDWNEQFF
many,TRBV28,.,TRBJ1-3,TGTGCCAGCATCCAACAGGGCCGTACGGACACCATATATTTT,CASIQQGRTDTIYF
many,TRBV6-6,TRBD2,TRBJ2-1,TGTGCCAGCAGTTACTCGGGAGCAGCGGGAGTTTACAATGAGCAGTTCTTC,CASSYSGAAGVYNEQFF
many,TRBV4-1,TRBD2,TRBJ2-5,TGCGCCAGCAGCCTGCAGGGAGGCGGGGGAGAGACCCAGTACTTC,CASSLQGGGGETQYF
.,TRBV18,.,TRBJ2-2,TGTGCCAGCTCAAAGACAAGTACCGGGGAGCTGTTTTTT,CASSKTSTGELFF
few,TRBV2,.,TRBJ2-5,TGTGCCAGCAGTGAAACCGGGATAGAGACCCAGTACTTC,CASSETGIETQYF
.,TRBV7-2,TRBD2,TRBJ2-7,TGTGCCAGCAGCTTGACTTTAGCGGGAAGGTACGAGCAGTACTTC,CASSLTLAGRYEQYF
few,TRBV5-1,TRBD1,TRBJ2-4,TGCGCCAGCAGCTCCAGCCAGGGGGCGCCGGCCAAAAACATTCAGTACTTC,CASSSSQGAPAKNIQYF
many,TRBV5-4,.,TRBJ1-6,TGTGCCAGCAGCTTGGCCCTTCAGGGTGGTAATTCACCCCTCCACTTT,CASSLALQGGNSPLHF
.,TRBV2,TRBD1,TRBJ1-4,TGTGCCAGCAATTGGGACAGGGACCAGGGTGAAAAACTGTTTTTT,CASNWDRDQGEKLFF
.,TRBV5-1,.,TRBJ2-5,TGCGCCAGCAGCTTTCAAGAGACCCAGAACTTC,CASSFQETQNF
few,TRBV28,TRBD1,TRBJ1-4,TGTGCCAGCAGCACCTACGGACAGGGGTCCCTTAATGAAAAACTGTTTTTT,CASSTYGQGSLNEKLFF
.,TRBV20-1,.,TRBJ2-3,TGCAGTGCCCCAGGGTTCCACAGCACAGATACGCAGTATTTT,CSAPGFHSTDTQYF
many,TRBV5-4,TRBD2,TRBJ2-5,TGTGCCAGCAGCCGGGGAGGGGATCTCCAAGAGACCCAGTACTTC,CASSRGGDLQETQYF
many,TRBV12-3/TRBV12-4,.,TRBJ2-2,TGTGCCAGCAGCCCCCCTAGGGGGAGATCTGGCACCGGGGAGCTGTTTTTT,CASSPPRGRSGTGELFF
.,TRBV10-3,TRBD2,TRBJ2-1,TGTGCCATCAGCGAAGCTCCTTCAGCGGGAGTCAATGAGCAGTTCTTC,CAISEAPSAGVNEQFF
few,TRBV20-1,TRBD2,TRBJ2-7,TGCAGTGCTCGGCCGACTAGCGCAGAGCAGTACTTC,CSARPTSAEQYF
many,TRBV7-3,.,TRBJ2-1,TGTGCCAGCAGCTCGGGACATAACAATGAGCAGTTCTTC,CASSSGHNNEQFF